This T cell receptor (beta chain) was found in a study of low-dose radiotherapy and immunotherapy resistance in tumors. cDNA synthesis used a TRAV/TRBV-specific primer set for both chains. TCRs underwent about 20 PCR cycles of amplification with a constant-region primer and V-primer adapter. MiXCR was run by TCRdb on the reads, yielding one entry per CDR3 protein. The sample records 85,000 to 100,000 distinct CDR3 sequences, roughly 9% being singletons. In this sample, this clonotype turned up many times. This CDR3 comprises 15 residues. Trimming at V came to 4 bases and at J to 6 bases, leaving 11 bases not matched to a gene. Germline V gene sequence: CDR1 MGHRA, CDR2 YSYEKL. The time point here: before trial treatment. Nivolumab, ipilimumab, aspirin, low-dose cyclophosphamide and low-dose radiotherapy were given to donors.

The source is a male donor with prostate cancer. This chain connects TRBV4-1 to TRBJ2-7, with TRBD1 identical over 8 bases. The sequenced sample was PBMCs, obtained before treatment. The CDR3 DNA is TGCGCCAGCAGCCTTGACCGGGACAGGTCTCGCGAGCAGTACTTC. It specifies CASSLDRDRSREQYF.